Shown below are 21 T cell receptor beta chains from a single sample sequenced in a study of blood T cells in healthy people across ages (dated by TCRdb to 2013 to 2016). Receptors were amplified or captured by 5' RACE. Data came from an Illumina HiSeq 2500. A second 7 to 11 cycle PCR used a sample-barcoded 5' primer and a J-beta primer mix. TCRdb reanalyzed the raw reads on its own, using fastp at Q25 for trimming and MiXCR for clone calling, and kept in-frame beta chains. Identical CDR3 proteins give one entry, which carries the most common genes and DNA. This sample has over 500,000 distinct CDR3 sequences in its table, and about 28% of those were observed once. The ten largest account for approximately 4% of the sample. The sample also formed part of further work on T cells of mothers and their children.

Sample: blood. These receptors all stem from a boy aged 2 to 9 in good health.

This chain joins TRBV12-3 or TRBV12-4 and TRBJ2-1; 11 nucleotides line up with TRBD2. CDR3 length: 16 amino acids. The ends lost 6 bases at V and 4 bases at J; junction bases unmatched: 8. The CDR3 loop reads CASSLLAGDLYNEQFF. In DNA form, the CDR3 reads TGTGCCAGCAGCTTACTAGCGGGGGATCTTTACAATGAGCAGTTCTTC.

This clonotype turned up a few times. This chain joins TRBV12-3 or TRBV12-4 and TRBJ2-4; D is undetermined. This CDR3 has 14 residues. Trimming left V 3 bases short and J 5 bases short, with 11 bases between. CDR3 protein: CASSFRAGENIQYF. The CDR3, as DNA: TGTGCCAGCAGTTTCAGAGCAGGCGAAAACATTCAGTACTTC.

This clonotype was seen more than once but under ten times. V and J are TRBV20-1 and TRBJ2-5; 11 bases match TRBD2. The CDR3 is 19 residues long. The V and J ends lost 2 bases and 2 bases, in that order; junction bases with no gene match: 16. Per germline, CDR1 DFQATT and CDR2 SNEGSKA (reference sequence). The CDR3 DNA sequence: TGCAGTGCTAGATTTCCTGTCGGGACTAGCGGAATTCTTCAAGAGACCCAGTACTTC. It encodes CSARFPVGTSGILQETQYF.

The table lists this clonotype with a few counts. The V call is TRBV7-9, the J call TRBJ2-3, with D perhaps TRBD1 (6 bases). Judging by the DNA end, TRBJ1-5 fits better; the J call may be wrong. The CDR3 totals 19 residues. Germline CDR1 SEHNR, CDR2 FQNEAQ (reference sequence). The CDR3 nucleotides read TGTGCCAGCAGCTTAGCTGGTCGGGGGCAACCTTCTAGCACAGATACGCAGCATTTT. Its protein is CASSLAGRGQPSSTDTQHF.

This rearrangement joins TRBV28 to TRBJ1-1; TRBD1 aligns across 8 bases. Germline-derived CDR1 and CDR2 are MDHEN and SYDVKM. The V gene end was trimmed by 9 bases and the J gene end by 1 base; junction bases not matched to a gene: 7. The CDR3 length is 14 residues. The CDR3 protein is CASMTGARNTEAFF. The CDR3 DNA is TGTGCCAGTATGACAGGGGCTCGGAACACTGAAGCTTTCTTT.

The J gene is TRBJ2-5, the V gene TRBV6-5; weak D call: TRBD2 (7 bases). Trimming took 8 bases from V and 4 from J, leaving 11 bases between them. Germline V CDR1 and CDR2: MNHEY, SVGAGI. The CDR3 is 12 amino acids. CDR3 sequence: CASGGGPETQYF. CDR3 bases: TGTGCCAGCGGGGGGGGCCCAGAGACCCAGTACTTC.

This clonotype appeared a few times. At one boundary the junction diverges from the germline segment, which might be a read error. The chain employs TRBV7-8 and TRBJ2-1; 10 nucleotides line up with TRBD2. The CDR3 covers 19 residues. Germline V gene data show CDR1 as SGHVS and CDR2 as FQNEAQ. This chain's CDR3 is CASSPSAGAGGGPYNGQFF. CDR3 in DNA: TGTGCCAGCAGCCCGAGTGCGGGAGCGGGAGGGGGCCCCTACAATGGGCAGTTCTTC.

The rearrangement joins TRBV4-2 to TRBJ2-3; 8 positions agree with TRBD1. Germline values: CDR1 LGHNA, CDR2 YNFKEQ. This CDR3 comprises 16 residues. V lost 8 bases, J lost 3 bases, and 13 bases stayed unmatched. The CDR3: CASSMTTGALTDTQYF. The CDR3 region has the DNA TGTGCCAGCTCGATGACGACAGGGGCCCTGACAGATACGCAGTATTTT.

This rearrangement joins TRBV11-2 to TRBJ1-2; tentatively, D is TRBD1 (5 bases). V lost 0 bases and J lost 8, with 10 bases in between. CDR1 is SGHAT and CDR2 is FQNNGV in the germline V gene. The CDR3 totals 13 residues. The CDR3 loop is CASSLDPGTGYTF. CDR3 in DNA: TGTGCCAGCAGCTTAGATCCAGGGACCGGCTACACCTTC.

At least ten counts were recorded for this clonotype. The chain recombines TRBV10-3 with TRBJ1-2, with D perhaps TRBD1 (6 bases). Trimming pared 0 bases from V and 2 bases from J, leaving 10 bases between. There are 15 residues in the CDR3. Per the germline V gene, CDR1 is ENHRY and CDR2 is SYGVKD. For the CDR3, the DNA is TGTGCCATCAGTGAGTCGTGGGGGCTGAACTATGGCTACACCTTC. It translates to CAISESWGLNYGYTF.

This clonotype was recorded a few times. The chain uses TRBV13 and TRBJ1-2, with D tentatively TRBD1 (5 bases). Looked up from germline, CDR1 is PRHDT and CDR2 is FYEKMQ (reference sequence). This CDR3 contains 14 residues. V was trimmed by 5 bases and J by 7 bases, leaving 17 bases between them. In nucleotides, the CDR3 is TGTGCCAGCAGCGCGCCTCCCAGGGAGAGTGGCTACACCTTC. It translates to CASSAPPRESGYTF.

This clonotype was counted many times. The J gene is TRBJ2-2, the V gene TRBV9; tentatively, D is TRBD1 (6 bases). There are 13 residues in the CDR3. Per the germline V gene, CDR1 is SGDLS and CDR2 is YYNGEE. The germline V and J ends were trimmed by 7 bases and 3 bases, with 10 bases remaining between them. CDR3 in DNA: TGTGCCAGCGGCAGGGGCGACACCGGGGAGCTGTTTTTT. This gives the protein CASGRGDTGELFF.

This clonotype was seen a handful of times. V and J are TRBV5-1 and TRBJ2-1; no reliable D call. V lost 7 bases to trimming and J lost 6 bases, with 17 bases between them. The CDR3 sequence is 14 residues long. Germline loops: CDR1 SGHRS, CDR2 YFSETQ. The CDR3 reads CASRTAGEANEQFF. The DNA of the CDR3 is TGCGCCAGCCGTACGGCAGGCGAAGCCAATGAGCAGTTCTTC.

This rearrangement joins TRBV6-1 to TRBJ2-7; D perhaps matches TRBD2 (6 bases). Trimming stripped 11 bases from V and 1 base from J, with 18 bases between. The CDR3 is 14 amino acids. Germline CDR1 is MNHNS and CDR2 is SASEGT. The CDR3 spells CAGGGRYPSYEQYF. The CDR3 DNA follows: TGTGCCGGTGGAGGGAGGTACCCTTCCTACGAGCAGTACTTC.

V and J are TRBV5-1 and TRBJ2-5, with 7 bases fitting TRBD1. J lost 5 bases, V lost 2 bases, and 9 bases had no gene match. The CDR3 sequence is 15 residues long. Germline-derived CDR1 and CDR2 are SGHRS and YFSETQ. The CDR3 coding sequence is TGCGCCAGCAGCTTCCGGGACAGAGATCTGGAGACCCAGTACTTC. Protein product: CASSFRDRDLETQYF.

A remark on this clonotype: Here the CDR3 omits its conserved ending phenylalanine or tryptophan, so a read error is the likely source. This chain connects TRBV12-3 or TRBV12-4 to TRBJ2-3; the match to TRBD2 covers 9 bases. CDR3 length: 16 residues. After removal of 5 bases from V and 4 bases from J, the junction contained 10 bases not matched to a gene. The CDR3 sequence: CASSPRTSGGPDTQYS. CDR3 sequence (DNA): TGTGCCAGCAGTCCCCGGACCAGCGGGGGGCCAGATACGCAGTATTCT.

This clonotype was counted a few times. This chain uses TRBV28 with TRBJ2-2; D is unclear. CDR1 and CDR2 from the germline V gene are MDHEN and SYDVKM. V was cut by 5 bases and J by 12 bases, with 10 bases left in between. CDR3 length equals 11 residues. The CDR3 spells CASSDDAKLFF. In DNA, the CDR3 is TGTGCCAGCAGTGACGACGCGAAGCTGTTTTTT.

This clonotype has a handful of counts. The chain links TRBV29-1 to TRBJ1-1, with D tentatively TRBD1 (5 bases). The V end was cut by 5 bases, the J end by 4 bases, with 8 bases between. From germline, CDR1 is SQVTM and CDR2 ANQGSEA. This CDR3 is 11 amino acids long. The CDR3 spells CSVRGVTEAFF. The CDR3 DNA reads TGCAGCGTTCGGGGGGTCACTGAAGCTTTCTTT. Using reference TRBV29-1 and TRBJ1-1 for the parts outside the CDR3, the full variable domain is SAVISQKPSRDICQRGTSLTIQCQVDSQVTMMFWYRQQPGQSLTLIATANQGSEATYESGFVIDKFPISRPNLTFSTLTVSNMSPEDSSIYLCSVRGVTEAFFGQGTRLTVV.

The gene calls are TRBV11-2 and TRBJ2-5; D remains unclear. Between the trimmed V and J ends, which lost 1 base and 5 bases, there was a span of 11 bases. This CDR3 has 14 amino acids. Germline loops: CDR1 SGHAT, CDR2 FQNNGV. CDR3 nucleotides: TGTGCCAGCAGCTTAGTGAGGCGAGCGGAGACCCAGTACTTC. Residues: CASSLVRRAETQYF. The full variable domain, in which reference TRBV11-2 and TRBJ2-5 provide the parts outside the CDR3, is EAGVAQSPRYKIIEKRQSVAFWCNPISGHATLYWYQQILGQGPKLLIQFQNNGVVDDSQLPKDRFSAERLKGVDSTLKIQPAKLEDSAVYLCASSLVRRAETQYFGPGTRLLVL.

The chain uses TRBV15 and TRBJ2-5, with D perhaps being TRBD1 or TRBD2 (5 bases each). The V and J ends lost 1 base and 5 bases respectively, with 11 bases between them. The length of the CDR3 is 14 residues. The germline gives CDR1 LNHNV, CDR2 YYDKDF (reference sequence). The CDR3 spells CATSRVPGRETQYF. The CDR3 nucleotides are TGTGCCACCAGCAGAGTACCGGGACGGGAGACCCAGTACTTC.

The chain is built from TRBV3-1 and TRBJ2-4; a possible D gene is TRBD1 (5 bases). V gave up 0 bases and J gave up 0 bases, with 6 bases separating them. The V gene's germline CDR1 is LGHDT and CDR2 YNNKEL (reference sequence). CDR3 length: 15 amino acids. The CDR3 DNA is TGTGCCAGCAGCCAAGACAGGGTAGCCAAAAACATTCAGTACTTC. Its protein is CASSQDRVAKNIQYF.